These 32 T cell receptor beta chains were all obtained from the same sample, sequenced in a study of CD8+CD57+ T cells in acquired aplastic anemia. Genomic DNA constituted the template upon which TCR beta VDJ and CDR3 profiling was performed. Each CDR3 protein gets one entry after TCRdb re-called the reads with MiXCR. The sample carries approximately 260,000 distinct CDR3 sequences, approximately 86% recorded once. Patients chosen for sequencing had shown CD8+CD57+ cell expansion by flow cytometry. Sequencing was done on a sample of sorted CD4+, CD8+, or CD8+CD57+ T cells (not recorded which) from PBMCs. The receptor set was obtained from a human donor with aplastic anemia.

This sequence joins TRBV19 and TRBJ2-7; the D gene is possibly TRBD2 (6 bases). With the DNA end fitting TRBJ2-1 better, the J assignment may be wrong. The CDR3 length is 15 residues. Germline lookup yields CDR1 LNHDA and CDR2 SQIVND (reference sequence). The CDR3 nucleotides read TGTGCCAGTAGTTTCGCTAGCGAGGCTTACTACGAGCAGTTCTTC. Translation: CASSFASEAYYEQFF.

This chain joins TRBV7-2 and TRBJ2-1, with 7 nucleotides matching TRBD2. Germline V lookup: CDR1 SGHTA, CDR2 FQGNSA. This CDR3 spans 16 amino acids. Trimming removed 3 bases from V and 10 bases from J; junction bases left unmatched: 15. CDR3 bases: TGTGCCAGCAGCTTTCCGGGAGGCCGCGATACGCAGGAGCAGTTCTTC. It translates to CASSFPGGRDTQEQFF.

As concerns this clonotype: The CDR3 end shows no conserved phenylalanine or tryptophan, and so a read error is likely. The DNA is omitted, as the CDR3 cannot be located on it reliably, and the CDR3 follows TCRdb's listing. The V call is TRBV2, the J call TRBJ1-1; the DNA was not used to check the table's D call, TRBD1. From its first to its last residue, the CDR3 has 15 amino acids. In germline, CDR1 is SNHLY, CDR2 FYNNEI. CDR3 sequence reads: CASSGVGGANQEVVP.

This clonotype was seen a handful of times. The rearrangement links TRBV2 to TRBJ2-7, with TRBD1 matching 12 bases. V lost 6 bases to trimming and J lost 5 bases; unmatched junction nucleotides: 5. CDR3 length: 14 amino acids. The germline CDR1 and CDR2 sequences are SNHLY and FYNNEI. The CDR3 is CASRGTGGQHEQYF. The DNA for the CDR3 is TGTGCCAGCAGGGGGACAGGGGGCCAGCACGAGCAGTACTTC.

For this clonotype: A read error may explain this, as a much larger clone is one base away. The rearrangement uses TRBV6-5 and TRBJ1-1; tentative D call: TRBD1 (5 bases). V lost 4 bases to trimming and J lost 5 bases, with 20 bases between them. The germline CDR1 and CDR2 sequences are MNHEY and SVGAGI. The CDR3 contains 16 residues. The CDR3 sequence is CASSSPGFPVGTEAFF. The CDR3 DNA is TGTGCCAGCAGTTCCCCAGGGTTCCCAGTTGGGACTGAAGCTTTCTTT.

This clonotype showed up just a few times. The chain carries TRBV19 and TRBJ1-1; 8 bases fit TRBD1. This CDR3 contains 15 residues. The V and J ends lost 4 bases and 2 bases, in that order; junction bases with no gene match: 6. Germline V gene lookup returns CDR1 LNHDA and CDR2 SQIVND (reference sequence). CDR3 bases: TGTGCCAGTAGTACCCCGGGACAGGCAAACACTGAAGCTTTCTTT. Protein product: CASSTPGQANTEAFF.

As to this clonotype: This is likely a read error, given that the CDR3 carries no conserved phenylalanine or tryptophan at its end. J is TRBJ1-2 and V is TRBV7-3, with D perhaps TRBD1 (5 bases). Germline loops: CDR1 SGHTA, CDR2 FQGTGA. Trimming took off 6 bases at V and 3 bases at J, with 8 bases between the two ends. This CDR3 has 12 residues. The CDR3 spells CASSPGYYGYTL. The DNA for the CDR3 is TGTGCCAGCAGTCCAGGGTACTATGGCTACACCCTC.

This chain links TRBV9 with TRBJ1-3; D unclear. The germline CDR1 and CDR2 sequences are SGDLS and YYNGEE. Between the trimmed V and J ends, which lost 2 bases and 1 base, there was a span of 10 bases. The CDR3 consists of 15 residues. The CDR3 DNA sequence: TGTGCCAGCAGCGTCCGGTCCGGGTCTGGAAACACCATATATTTT. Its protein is CASSVRSGSGNTIYF.

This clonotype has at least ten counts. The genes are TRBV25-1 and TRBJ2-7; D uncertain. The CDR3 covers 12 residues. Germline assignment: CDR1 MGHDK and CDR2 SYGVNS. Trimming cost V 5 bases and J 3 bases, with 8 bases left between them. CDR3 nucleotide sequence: TGTGCCAGCAGTTCAGGTTTCTACGAGCAGTACTTC. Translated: CASSSGFYEQYF.

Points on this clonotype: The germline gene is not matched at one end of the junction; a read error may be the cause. CDR3 bases: TGTGCCAGCAGCGAAGAGGGGACTTCAGATACGCAGTTT. This codes for CASSEEGTSDTQF. V is TRBV9 and J is TRBJ1-5; weak D call: TRBD1 (5 bases). The V gene's germline CDR1 is SGDLS and CDR2 YYNGEE. The CDR3 extends over 13 amino acids.

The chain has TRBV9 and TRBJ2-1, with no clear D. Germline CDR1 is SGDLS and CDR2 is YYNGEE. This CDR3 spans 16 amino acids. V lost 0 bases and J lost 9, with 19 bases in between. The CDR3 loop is CASSVGSDTRYVEQFF. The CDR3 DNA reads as TGTGCCAGCAGCGTAGGGTCAGATACGCGTTATGTTGAGCAGTTCTTC.

CDR3 bases: TGTGCCACCAGCAGTCCCGGTAGAAGGGAGTGGGAGCAGTACTTC. The encoded protein is CATSSPGRREWEQYF. The rearrangement joins TRBV15 to TRBJ2-7; perhaps TRBD2 as D (5 bases). CDR1 is LNHNV, CDR2 YYDKDF, per germline (reference sequence). Trimming took 3 bases from V and 7 from J, leaving 19 bases between them. This CDR3 contains 15 residues.

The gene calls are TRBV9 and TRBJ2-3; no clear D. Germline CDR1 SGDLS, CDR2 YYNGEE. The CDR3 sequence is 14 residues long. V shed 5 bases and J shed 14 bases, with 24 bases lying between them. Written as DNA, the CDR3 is TGTGCCAGCAGTTTATGGCAAGAAGCTAATGCTCCGTATTTT. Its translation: CASSLWQEANAPYF.

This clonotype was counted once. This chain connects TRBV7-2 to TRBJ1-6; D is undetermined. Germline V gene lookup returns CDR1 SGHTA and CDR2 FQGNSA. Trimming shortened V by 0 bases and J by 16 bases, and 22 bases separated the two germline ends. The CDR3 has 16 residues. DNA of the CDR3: TGTGCCAGCAGCTTAGCGGGAGCACAGATACGCAGTATTCTCCACTTT. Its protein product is CASSLAGAQIRSILHF.

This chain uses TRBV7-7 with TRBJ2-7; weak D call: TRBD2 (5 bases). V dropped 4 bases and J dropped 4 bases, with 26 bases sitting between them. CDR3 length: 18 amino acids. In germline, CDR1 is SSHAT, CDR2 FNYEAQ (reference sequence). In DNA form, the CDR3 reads TGTGCCAGCAGCTACACGGGGAACACCGGGGAGCTGTCTTACGAGCAGTACGTC. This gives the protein CASSYTGNTGELSYEQYV.

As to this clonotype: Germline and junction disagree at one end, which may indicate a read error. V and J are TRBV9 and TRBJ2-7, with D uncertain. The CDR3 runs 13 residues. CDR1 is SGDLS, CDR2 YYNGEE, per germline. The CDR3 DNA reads TGTGCCAGCAGCGACCCGTCAGATACGCAGTATTTTTTC. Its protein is CASSDPSDTQYFF.

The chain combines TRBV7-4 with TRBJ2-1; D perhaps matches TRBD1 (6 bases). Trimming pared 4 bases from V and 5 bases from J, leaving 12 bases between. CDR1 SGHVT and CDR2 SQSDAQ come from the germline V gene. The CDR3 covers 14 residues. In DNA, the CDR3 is TGTGCCAGCAGCTCCGGGACATACAACAATGAGCAGTTCTTC. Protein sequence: CASSSGTYNNEQFF.

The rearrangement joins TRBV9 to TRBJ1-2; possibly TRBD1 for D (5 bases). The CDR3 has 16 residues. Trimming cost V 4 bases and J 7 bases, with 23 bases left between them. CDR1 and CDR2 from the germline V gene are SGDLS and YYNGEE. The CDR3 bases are TGTGCCAGCAGCTTGGGGGGGGAGGGGATAGTTACTGGCTACACCTTC. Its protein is CASSLGGEGIVTGYTF.

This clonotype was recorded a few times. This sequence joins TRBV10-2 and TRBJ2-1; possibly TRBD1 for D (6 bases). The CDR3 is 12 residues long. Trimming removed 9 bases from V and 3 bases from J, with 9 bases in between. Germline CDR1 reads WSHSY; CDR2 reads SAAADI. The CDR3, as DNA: TGCGCCAGTACAGGGCACTACAATGAGCAGTTCTTC. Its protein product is CASTGHYNEQFF.

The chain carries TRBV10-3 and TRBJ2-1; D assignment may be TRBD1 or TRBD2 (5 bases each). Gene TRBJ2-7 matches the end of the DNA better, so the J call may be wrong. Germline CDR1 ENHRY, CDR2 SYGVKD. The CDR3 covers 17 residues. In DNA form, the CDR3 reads TGTGCCATCATCGTGGGTACGGGGCAGATGCGTGGAAACGAGCAGTACTTC. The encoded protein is CAIIVGTGQMRGNEQYF.

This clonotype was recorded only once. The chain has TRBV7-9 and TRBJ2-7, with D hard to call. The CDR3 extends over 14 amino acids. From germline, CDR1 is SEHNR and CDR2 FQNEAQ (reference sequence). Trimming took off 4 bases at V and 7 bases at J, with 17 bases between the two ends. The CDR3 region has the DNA TGTGCCAGCAGCTGGGGATCTGAGCCCGGGGAGCAGTACGTC. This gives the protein CASSWGSEPGEQYV.

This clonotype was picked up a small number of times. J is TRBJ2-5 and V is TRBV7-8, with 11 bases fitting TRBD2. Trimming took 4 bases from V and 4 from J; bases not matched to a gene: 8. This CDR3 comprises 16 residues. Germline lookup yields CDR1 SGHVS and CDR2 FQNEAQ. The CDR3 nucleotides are TGTGCCAGCAGCTCACCTAGCGGGGGGCCGGGAGAGACCCAGTACTTC. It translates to CASSSPSGGPGETQYF.

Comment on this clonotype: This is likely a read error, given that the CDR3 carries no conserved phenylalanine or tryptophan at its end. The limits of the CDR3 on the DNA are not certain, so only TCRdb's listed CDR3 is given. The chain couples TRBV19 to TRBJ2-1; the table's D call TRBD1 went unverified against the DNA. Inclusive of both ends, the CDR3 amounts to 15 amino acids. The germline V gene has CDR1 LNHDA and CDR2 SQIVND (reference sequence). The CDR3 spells CASKPGQGSYEQYFG.

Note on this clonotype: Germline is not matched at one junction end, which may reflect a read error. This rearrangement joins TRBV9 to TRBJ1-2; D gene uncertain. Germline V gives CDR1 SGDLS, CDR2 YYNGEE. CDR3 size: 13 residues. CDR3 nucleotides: TGTGCCAGCAGCGACGGACCTGATACTCAGTATATCTTC. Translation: CASSDGPDTQYIF.

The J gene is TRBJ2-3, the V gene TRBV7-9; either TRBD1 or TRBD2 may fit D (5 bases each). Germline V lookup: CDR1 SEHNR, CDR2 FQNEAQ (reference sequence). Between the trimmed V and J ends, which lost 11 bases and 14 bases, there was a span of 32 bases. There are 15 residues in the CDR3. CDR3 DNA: TGTGCCGGAAAGGGGCCAAGGGAGACCCAGTACACCGGGTATTTT. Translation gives CAGKGPRETQYTGYF. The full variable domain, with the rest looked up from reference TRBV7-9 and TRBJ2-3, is DTGVSQNPRHKITKRGQNVTFRCDPISEHNRLYWYRQTLGQGPEFLTYFQNEAQLEKSRLLSDRFSAERPKGSFSTLEIQRTEQGDSAMYLCAGKGPRETQYTGYFGPGTRLTVL.

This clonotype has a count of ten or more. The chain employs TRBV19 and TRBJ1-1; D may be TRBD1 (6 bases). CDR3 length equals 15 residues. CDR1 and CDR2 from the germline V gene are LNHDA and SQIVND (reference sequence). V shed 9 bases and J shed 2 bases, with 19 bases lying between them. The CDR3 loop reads CASSLDRTANTEAFF. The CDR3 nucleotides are TGTGCCAGCAGCTTAGATCGGACAGCCAACACTGAAGCTTTCTTT.

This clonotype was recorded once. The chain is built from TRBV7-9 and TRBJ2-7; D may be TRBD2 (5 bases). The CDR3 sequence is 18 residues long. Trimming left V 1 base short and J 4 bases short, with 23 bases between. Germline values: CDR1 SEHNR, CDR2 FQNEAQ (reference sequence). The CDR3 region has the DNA TGTGCCAGCAGCTTAGTACCCGGGGAGATGTCTTTTGCATACGAGCAGTACGTC. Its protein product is CASSLVPGEMSFAYEQYV.

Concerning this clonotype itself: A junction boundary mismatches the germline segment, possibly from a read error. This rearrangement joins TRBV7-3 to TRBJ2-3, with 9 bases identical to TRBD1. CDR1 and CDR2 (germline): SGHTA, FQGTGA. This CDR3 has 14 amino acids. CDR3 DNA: TGTGCCAGCAGCTTGGGACAGGGAGGCTACGCGCAGTACTTT. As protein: CASSLGQGGYAQYF.

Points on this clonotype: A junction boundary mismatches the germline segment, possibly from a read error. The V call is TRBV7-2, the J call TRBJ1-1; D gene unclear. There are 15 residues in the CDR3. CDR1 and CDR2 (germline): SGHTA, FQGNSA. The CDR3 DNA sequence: TGTGCCAGCAGCTTAGAGGTGACACGGAACACTGAAGATTTCTTT. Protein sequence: CASSLEVTRNTEDFF. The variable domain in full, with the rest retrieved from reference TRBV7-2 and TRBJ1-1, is GAGVSQSPSNKVTEKGKDVELRCDPISGHTALYWYRQSLGQGLEFLIYFQGNSAPDKSGLPSDRFSAERTGGSVSTLTIQRTQQEDSAVYLCASSLEVTRNTEDFFGQGTRLTVV.

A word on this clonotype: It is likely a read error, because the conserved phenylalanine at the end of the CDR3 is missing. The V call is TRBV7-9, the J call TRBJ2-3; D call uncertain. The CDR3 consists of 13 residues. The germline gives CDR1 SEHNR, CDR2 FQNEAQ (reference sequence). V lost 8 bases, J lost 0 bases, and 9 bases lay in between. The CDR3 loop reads CASGDGSTDTQYV. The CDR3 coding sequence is TGTGCCAGCGGGGATGGAAGCACAGATACGCAGTATGTT.

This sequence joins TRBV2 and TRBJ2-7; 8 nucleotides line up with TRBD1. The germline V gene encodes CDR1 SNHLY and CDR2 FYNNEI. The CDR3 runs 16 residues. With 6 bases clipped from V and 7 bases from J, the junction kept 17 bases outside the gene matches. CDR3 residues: CASRTPGQANIAEQYV. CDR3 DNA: TGTGCCAGCAGGACGCCGGGACAGGCGAACATTGCAGAGCAGTACGTC.

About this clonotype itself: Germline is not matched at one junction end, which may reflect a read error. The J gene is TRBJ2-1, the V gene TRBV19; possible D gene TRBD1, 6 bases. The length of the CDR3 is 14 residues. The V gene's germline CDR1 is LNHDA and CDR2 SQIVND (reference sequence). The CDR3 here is CATSVQRTADEQLF. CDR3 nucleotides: TGTGCCACCAGTGTACAAAGGACAGCGGATGAGCAGCTCTTC.